The clone carrying this TCR beta chain was detected only once. TCRdb's table, derived via immunoSEQ multiplex PCR, lists solely in-frame clones and lacks some. The table records over 70,000 clones, 83% of them present only once. CDR3 length: 18 amino acids. V lost 1 base and J 2 bases, leaving 15 bases between the germline ends. In germline, CDR1 is SGHTA, CDR2 FQGNSA. The record originates from a study of blood T cell repertoires in COVID-19. For the study at large: The United States, Italy and Spain supplied acute and convalescent COVID-19 samples. In each case, the material was cDNA or gDNA derived from T cells, B-cell-depleted T cells, or PBMCs.

The clonotype originates from a man aged 25 to 40 with COVID-19, enrolled during active disease. V gene TRBV7-2 combines with J gene TRBJ2-6; weak D call: TRBD1 (5 bases). Specimen: peripheral blood. CDR3 sequence (DNA): TGTGCCAGCAGCTTAGATGACAGTCTATTTACTGGGGCCAACGTCCTGACTTTC. This sequence encodes CASSLDDSLFTGANVLTF.